The 31 T cell receptor beta chains below come from one sample, sequenced in a study of control samples from healthy donors and cancer patients. Produced via immunoSEQ multiplex PCR; TCRdb's table is partial and in-frame only. This table has fewer than 250,000 clones, approximately 90% appearing once. The sample comprised blood. These receptors were taken from a young man in good health.

V usage is TRBV29-1 and J usage is TRBJ2-7; no clear D gene. The CDR3 has 14 residues. CDR1 and CDR2 (germline): SQVTM, ANQGSEA. Trimming took 0 bases from V and 2 from J, leaving 11 bases between them. In DNA, the CDR3 is TGCAGCGTTGAAGATCCCACATATACCTACGAGCAGTACTTC. This translates into CSVEDPTYTYEQYF.

The rearrangement joins TRBV19 to TRBJ2-7; D is ambiguous. The CDR3 length is 13 residues. V lost 4 bases to trimming and J lost 2 bases, with 9 bases between them. Germline loops: CDR1 LNHDA, CDR2 SQIVND (reference sequence). CDR3 nucleotide sequence: TGTGCCAGTAGTACATTGGCAGCCTACGAGCAGTACTTC. Protein product: CASSTLAAYEQYF.

The rearrangement uses TRBV11-3 and TRBJ1-1; D gene uncertain. Trimming removed 1 base from V and 0 bases from J, with 15 bases in between. CDR1 and CDR2 from the germline V gene are SGHNT and YENEEA. The CDR3 runs 17 residues. CDR3: CASSLARVRAMNTEAFF. CDR3 bases: TGTGCCAGCAGCTTAGCGCGCGTCCGGGCAATGAACACTGAAGCTTTCTTT.

The chain combines TRBV6-6 with TRBJ2-7; possibly TRBD1 or TRBD2 for D (6 bases each). In germline, CDR1 is MNHNY, CDR2 SVGAGI (reference sequence). The CDR3 totals 15 residues. With 2 bases removed from V and 2 bases from J, the gap between germline ends came to 13 bases. CDR3 amino acids: CASSYRGDGPYEQYF. The DNA of the CDR3 is TGTGCCAGCAGTTACAGGGGGGACGGTCCCTACGAGCAGTACTTC.

This chain uses TRBV6-1 with TRBJ2-1, with D possibly TRBD1 on 5 matching bases. Trimming removed 0 bases at V and 12 bases at J, with 12 bases between. CDR3 length: 13 residues. Germline V lookup: CDR1 MNHNS, CDR2 SASEGT. The CDR3 DNA follows: TGTGCCAGCAGTGAAGCGCAGGGTTTCGGGCAGTTCTTC. It codes for CASSEAQGFGQFF.

The chain has TRBV6-5 and TRBJ2-3; perhaps TRBD1 as D (5 bases). The CDR3 totals 13 residues. Germline V gene data show CDR1 as MNHEY and CDR2 as SVGAGI. Trimming left V 5 bases short and J 4 bases short, with 10 bases between. Here the CDR3 reads CASSLSGSDTQYF. The CDR3, as DNA: TGTGCCAGCAGTCTATCAGGGTCAGATACGCAGTATTTT.

The chain carries TRBV10-1 and TRBJ1-2; D not certain. Germline-derived CDR1 and CDR2 are WNHNN and SYGVQD (reference sequence). This CDR3 spans 12 amino acids. Trimming took off 3 bases at V and 8 bases at J, with 10 bases between the two ends. The CDR3 nucleotides are TGCGCCAGCAGTGACAGGCCAAACGGCTACACCTTC. This gives the protein CASSDRPNGYTF.

The rearrangement uses TRBV27 and TRBJ2-3; D gene unclear. Trimming removed 5 bases at V and 2 bases at J, with 8 bases between. The CDR3 spans 13 residues. CDR1 is MNHEY and CDR2 is SMNVEV in the germline V gene (reference sequence). The CDR3 DNA reads TGTGCCAGCAGTCCCCATAACACAGATACGCAGTATTTT. The encoded protein is CASSPHNTDTQYF.

This clone was detected only once. The chain links TRBV4-1 to TRBJ1-2; D not resolved. The CDR3 length is 15 residues. V was pared by 0 bases and J by 3 bases, with 11 bases between. CDR1 and CDR2 from the germline V gene are MGHRA and YSYEKL. CDR3 in amino acids: CASSQDDTKDYGYTF. CDR3 in DNA: TGCGCCAGCAGCCAAGATGACACGAAAGACTATGGCTACACCTTC.

The chain employs TRBV7-9 and TRBJ2-3, with D perhaps being TRBD1 or TRBD2 (5 bases each). The CDR3 has 12 amino acids. Germline V lookup: CDR1 SEHNR, CDR2 FQNEAQ (reference sequence). With 5 bases removed from V and 14 bases from J, the gap between germline ends came to 17 bases. The CDR3 nucleotides are TGTGCCAGCAGCCCAGGGACCTATTCCCTGTATTTT. It translates to CASSPGTYSLYF.

The rearrangement joins TRBV5-1 to TRBJ1-4; 9 nucleotides line up with TRBD1. The CDR3 sequence is 14 residues long. Germline V gene data show CDR1 as SGHRS and CDR2 as YFSETQ. Trimming at V came to 4 bases and at J to 10 bases, leaving 8 bases not matched to a gene. The CDR3 nucleotides read TGCGCCAGCAGCACAGGGGGCGGCGACGGAAAACTGTTTTTT. Protein: CASSTGGGDGKLFF.

The chain has TRBV9 and TRBJ1-4; D is unclear. The CDR3 runs 14 residues. V was shortened by 0 bases and J by 8 bases, with 11 bases between the two germline ends. CDR1 SGDLS and CDR2 YYNGEE come from the germline V gene. The CDR3: CASSVATGREKLFF. DNA of the CDR3: TGTGCCAGCAGCGTAGCGACGGGTCGGGAAAAACTGTTTTTT.

In this sample, this clone turned up a few times. The chain carries TRBV7-9 and TRBJ2-1, with D possibly being TRBD2 (6 bases). This CDR3 has 14 residues. V lost 6 bases and J lost 7, with 16 bases in between. CDR1 and CDR2 (germline): SEHNR, FQNEAQ (reference sequence). The CDR3 DNA sequence: TGTGCCAGCAGGTCGGGTTCCGGGGGTAATGAGCAGTTCTTC. The encoded protein is CASRSGSGGNEQFF. The complete variable domain, with remaining parts taken from reference TRBV7-9 and TRBJ2-1, reads DTGVSQNPRHKITKRGQNVTFRCDPISEHNRLYWYRQTLGQGPEFLTYFQNEAQLEKSRLLSDRFSAERPKGSFSTLEIQRTEQGDSAMYLCASRSGSGGNEQFFGPGTRLTVL.

V gene TRBV27 combines with J gene TRBJ1-2; 8 bases map to TRBD1. Trimming took 3 bases from V and 2 from J; bases not matched to a gene: 2. Germline V gene sequence: CDR1 MNHEY, CDR2 SMNVEV (reference sequence). The CDR3 extends over 14 amino acids. CDR3 nucleotides: TGTGCCAGCAGTTTCGCAGGGGGCAACTATGGCTACACCTTC. Translation: CASSFAGGNYGYTF.

The V call is TRBV12-3 or TRBV12-4, the J call TRBJ1-3; TRBD1 might be the D (5 bases). V dropped 7 bases and J dropped 3 bases, with 10 bases sitting between them. The CDR3 has 13 residues. The CDR3 sequence is CASTIRVGNTIYF. As DNA, the CDR3 is TGTGCCAGCACCATCAGGGTTGGAAACACCATATATTTT.

The V and J genes are TRBV12-3 or TRBV12-4 and TRBJ2-1; no clear D gene. V dropped 5 bases and J dropped 9 bases, with 8 bases sitting between them. The CDR3 has 11 amino acids. CDR3 amino acids: CASSLHGEQFF. CDR3 bases: TGTGCCAGCAGTCTTCATGGTGAGCAGTTCTTC.

The genes are TRBV2 and TRBJ2-3; the match to TRBD2 covers 10 bases. The CDR3 has 15 residues. The V gene's germline CDR1 is SNHLY and CDR2 FYNNEI. V trimming: 3 bases; J trimming: 2 bases; junction bases outside the gene matches: 2. CDR3 sequence: CASSDSGGSTDTQYF. CDR3 sequence (DNA): TGTGCCAGCAGTGATAGCGGGGGGTCCACAGATACGCAGTATTTT.

This sequence joins TRBV3-1 (or the pseudogene TRBV3-2) and TRBJ1-6, with D hard to call. V lost 5 bases and J lost 6, with 14 bases in between. Looked up from germline, CDR1 is LGHDT and CDR2 is YNNKEL (reference sequence). The CDR3 covers 15 residues. CDR3 region: CASSNALYGNSPLHF. CDR3 nucleotide sequence: TGTGCCAGCAGCAATGCCCTATACGGTAATTCACCCCTCCACTTT.

Details on this clone: The germline gene is not matched at one end of the junction; a read error may be the cause. The chain links TRBV5-1 to TRBJ2-3; D call uncertain. CDR1 and CDR2 (germline): SGHRS, YFSETQ. CDR3 length: 12 residues. This CDR3 is CASSFPSETQYF. In DNA, the CDR3 is TGCGCCAGCAGCTTCCCGTCAGAAACGCAGTATTTT.

This sequence joins TRBV2 and TRBJ1-3, with D uncertain. The CDR3 spans 17 residues. Trimming removed 2 bases from V and 0 bases from J, with 14 bases in between. CDR1 is SNHLY and CDR2 is FYNNEI in the germline V gene. The CDR3 reads CASSEFEGINSGNTIYF. The CDR3 nucleotides are TGTGCCAGCAGTGAATTTGAAGGCATTAACTCTGGAAACACCATATATTTT.

The chain links TRBV6-5 to TRBJ1-2; 9 bases fit TRBD1. The CDR3 is made up of 15 amino acids. Germline V gives CDR1 MNHEY, CDR2 SVGAGI. V was clipped by 11 bases and J by 2 bases; unmatched bases: 12. CDR3 in DNA: TGTGCCGCCCCCCTGGGACAGGGAATCAACTATGGCTACACCTTC. This translates into CAAPLGQGINYGYTF.

This chain links TRBV14 with TRBJ2-2; D gene unclear. The CDR3 length is 13 residues. Trimming shortened V by 1 base and J by 9 bases, and 9 bases separated the two germline ends. Looked up from germline, CDR1 is SGHDN and CDR2 is FVKESK. CDR3 nucleotide sequence: TGTGCCAGCAGCCAAGGGTTGGTGCGGGAGCTGTTTTTT. It codes for CASSQGLVRELFF.

The chain is built from TRBV7-8 and TRBJ2-3, with 10 nucleotides matching TRBD2. CDR3 size: 17 residues. Losses at the gene ends were 2 bases for V and 5 bases for J; bases not matched to a gene: 10. The germline gives CDR1 SGHVS, CDR2 FQNEAQ. CDR3 in DNA: TGTGCCAGCAGCTTACTCGATTGGGCTAGCGGGGGAGATACGCAGTATTTT. It encodes CASSLLDWASGGDTQYF. The whole variable domain, remainder taken from reference TRBV7-8 and TRBJ2-3, is GAGVSQSPRYKVAKRGQDVALRCDPISGHVSLFWYQQALGQGPEFLTYFQNEAQLDKSGLPSDRFFAERPEGSVSTLKIQRTQQEDSAVYLCASSLLDWASGGDTQYFGPGTRLTVL.

The chain has TRBV14 and TRBJ2-1; possibly TRBD2 for D (6 bases). The CDR3 runs 15 residues. V gave up 1 base and J gave up 8 bases, with 15 bases separating them. The germline V gene encodes CDR1 SGHDN and CDR2 FVKESK. CDR3 nucleotides: TGTGCCAGCAGCCAAGGAAGCTCTCGGGGGTATGAGCAGTTCTTC. Encoded protein: CASSQGSSRGYEQFF.

This sequence joins TRBV5-6 and TRBJ2-1; 10 bases match TRBD2. This CDR3 is 16 amino acids long. The ends lost 4 bases at V and 5 bases at J; junction bases unmatched: 9. The germline gives CDR1 SGHDT, CDR2 YYEEEE. CDR3 bases: TGTGCCAGCAGCACCGACGGACTAGCGGATAACAATGAGCAGTTCTTC. Amino acid sequence: CASSTDGLADNNEQFF.

The rearrangement links TRBV2 to TRBJ1-5; tentatively, D is TRBD1 (6 bases). CDR3 length: 17 residues. Germline CDR1 reads SNHLY; CDR2 reads FYNNEI. The V end lost 6 bases, the J end lost 2 bases, and 20 bases lay between the germline ends. The CDR3: CASRTGWGAKGNQPQHF. CDR3 coding DNA: TGTGCCAGCAGGACCGGTTGGGGGGCGAAGGGCAATCAGCCCCAGCATTTT.

V gene TRBV13 combines with J gene TRBJ2-7; D is possibly TRBD2 (6 bases). The CDR3 spans 14 residues. Trimming pared 1 base from V and 1 base from J, leaving 8 bases between. Per germline, CDR1 PRHDT and CDR2 FYEKMQ (reference sequence). CDR3 amino acids: CASSLVGGSYEQYF. CDR3 in DNA: TGTGCCAGCAGCTTAGTTGGGGGGTCCTACGAGCAGTACTTC.

J is TRBJ1-2 and V is TRBV4-1; TRBD1 matches at 7 bases. CDR1 and CDR2 (germline): MGHRA, YSYEKL. V shed 0 bases and J 5 bases; nucleotides not matched to a gene: 3. There are 14 residues in the CDR3. Here the CDR3 reads CASSQENRGYGYTF. The CDR3 DNA is TGCGCCAGCAGCCAAGAAAACAGGGGATATGGCTACACCTTC.

V and J are TRBV5-1 and TRBJ1-6; D unresolved. V gave up 0 bases and J gave up 10 bases, with 20 bases separating them. Germline loops: CDR1 SGHRS, CDR2 YFSETQ. The CDR3 spans 17 residues. The CDR3 coding sequence is TGCGCCAGCAGCTTGGCATCCGGGTCGAGTGGATGGTCACCCCTCCACTTT. This sequence encodes CASSLASGSSGWSPLHF.

This rearrangement joins TRBV6-5 to TRBJ1-2, with D tentatively TRBD1 (5 bases). The CDR3 loop spans 13 amino acids. CDR1 is MNHEY and CDR2 is SVGAGI in the germline V gene. Trimming cost V 2 bases and J 8 bases, with 12 bases left between them. The CDR3 DNA reads TGTGCCAGCAGTTACGAGGGGACTAGAGGCTACACCTTC. Protein product: CASSYEGTRGYTF.

V is TRBV5-8 and J is TRBJ1-2; D ambiguous. Trimming stripped 0 bases from V and 6 bases from J, with 9 bases between. Germline CDR1 is SGHTS and CDR2 is YDEGEE. The CDR3 covers 13 residues. This chain's CDR3 is CASSLEVRNGYTF. The CDR3 DNA follows: TGTGCCAGCAGCTTGGAAGTCAGAAATGGCTACACCTTC.